Following are 4 T cell receptor beta chains from one sample sequenced in a study of post-analysis software for immune sequencing data. Overall study findings and caveats: Patients showed TRBV5-6, TRBV5-1 and TRBV20-1 among 4 or 5 TRBV segments more frequent than in controls.

These receptors' antigens are unknown. Unique molecular identifiers featured in each of the TCR beta cDNA libraries. Each CDR3 protein is one row after TCRdb ran MiXCR on the PCR reads. The sample has approximately 570,000 distinct CDR3 sequences, roughly 46% seen once. The sequenced sample was blood. The receptor source for this set is a girl between 5 and 17 years old with multiple sclerosis.

This clonotype was seen a handful of times. The V and J genes are TRBV7-3 and TRBJ2-5; D gene ambiguous. CDR1 SGHTA and CDR2 FQGTGA come from the germline V gene. The V gene lost 7 bases and the J gene lost 5 bases, with 17 bases spanning the gap. The CDR3 loop spans 14 amino acids. The CDR3 protein is CASNHSALVETQYF. The DNA for the CDR3 is TGTGCCAGCAACCACAGCGCCCTCGTGGAGACCCAGTACTTC.

The genes are TRBV12-3 or TRBV12-4 and TRBJ2-3; D unclear. The CDR3 contains 16 residues. Deletions cut 5 bases from V and 0 bases from J, with 15 bases between. CDR3 sequence (DNA): TGTGCCAGCAGTATATACAGTCTCTCGAGCACAGATACGCAGTATTTT. Protein: CASSIYSLSSTDTQYF.

This rearrangement joins TRBV3-1 to TRBJ2-3, with 8 bases matching TRBD2. Germline loops: CDR1 LGHDT, CDR2 YNNKEL (reference sequence). The V and J ends lost 7 bases and 0 bases, in that order; junction bases with no gene match: 6. This CDR3 is 15 amino acids long. CDR3: CASTLSGASTDTQYF. The CDR3 DNA reads TGTGCCAGCACCCTTAGCGGGGCTAGCACAGATACGCAGTATTTT.

This clonotype was observed a handful of times. The genes are TRBV15 and TRBJ2-7; D unclear. The CDR3 contains 16 residues. Germline values: CDR1 LNHNV, CDR2 YYDKDF (reference sequence). V was trimmed by 0 bases and J by 4 bases, leaving 16 bases between them. The CDR3 coding sequence is TGTGCCACCAGCAGAGATCGGATGACAAGAAAATACGAGCAGTACTTC. This gives the protein CATSRDRMTRKYEQYF.